The present T cell receptor beta chain was sequenced within a study of identical twins. This clonotype showed up just a few times. Its antigen is still unknown. Whole-study findings and limits: The study drew conclusions from cross-sectional statistical analysis, not from following the same donors.

The CDR3 runs to 11 residues. With 8 bases removed from V and 7 bases from J, the gap between germline ends came to 12 bases. The germline CDR1 and CDR2 sequences are SQVTM and ANQGSEA. TCRdb re-analysed the 5' RACE reads in MiXCR, keeping a single row per CDR3 protein. Among 460,000 or so distinct CDR3 sequences listed, approximately 15% were seen once. The same sample was also used in a study of yellow fever vaccine responses in identical twins.

This TCR came from a young woman in good health. Sequencing input: CD4+ T cells sorted from blood. The chain is built from TRBV29-1 and TRBJ2-1; D is unresolved. CDR3 bases: TGCAGCCACCGAGAGATAAATGAGCAGTTCTTC. Translation: CSHREINEQFF.